The 27 T cell receptor beta chains presented below share a single source sample, sequenced in a study of shared clonotypes between healthy human individuals. Assay used: immunoSEQ multiplex PCR; TCRdb lists only in-frame clones, some missing. Of 2.5 million or so clones listed, approximately 90% are singletons. The sequenced sample was naive CD4+ T cells sorted from blood. Stated subset: CD45RA+ positively selected. These receptors came from a man aged 18 to 30 in good health.

The chain carries TRBV18 and TRBJ2-7, with 7 bases matching TRBD1. This CDR3 comprises 14 residues. The germline gives CDR1 KGHSH, CDR2 LQKENI. The J segment lost 2 bases and the V segment lost 5 bases, leaving 6 bases of the junction unmatched. The CDR3 sequence: CASSYGTEAYEQYF. In DNA, the CDR3 is TGTGCCAGCTCATACGGGACAGAAGCCTACGAGCAGTACTTC. The full variable domain, with the rest looked up from reference TRBV18 and TRBJ2-7, is NAGVMQNPRHLVRRRGQEARLRCSPMKGHSHVYWYRQLPEEGLKFMVYLQKENIIDESGMPKERFSAEFPKEGPSILRIQQVVRGDSAAYFCASSYGTEAYEQYFGPGTRLTVT.

The rearrangement uses TRBV6-6 and TRBJ2-5; 9 bases line up with TRBD2. Germline V gives CDR1 MNHNY, CDR2 SVGAGI (reference sequence). CDR3 size: 15 residues. Trimming removed 4 bases from V and 1 base from J; junction bases left unmatched: 4. The CDR3 protein is CASSLGLATQETQYF. CDR3 coding DNA: TGTGCCAGCAGTTTAGGACTAGCGACCCAAGAGACCCAGTACTTC.

The chain joins TRBV5-6 to TRBJ1-4; 7 bases map to TRBD1. V trimming: 3 bases; J trimming: 10 bases; junction bases outside the gene matches: 6. This CDR3 has 13 amino acids. Germline loops: CDR1 SGHDT, CDR2 YYEEEE. CDR3 sequence (DNA): TGTGCCAGCAGCTATACAGGGGTGGGAAAACTGTTTTTT. Translating it yields CASSYTGVGKLFF.

CDR3 nucleotides: TGTGCCAGCAGCGTAGAGGGACAGGGGTTCTCTGGAAACACCATATATTTT. Translated: CASSVEGQGFSGNTIYF. V and J are TRBV9 and TRBJ1-3, with TRBD1 matching 10 bases. CDR1 SGDLS and CDR2 YYNGEE come from the germline V gene. J gave up 0 bases and V 0 bases, and 3 bases lay outside the gene matches. This CDR3 is built from 17 residues.

V gene TRBV6-1 combines with J gene TRBJ2-7; a possible D gene is TRBD1 (6 bases). This CDR3 region has 12 residues. V gave up 8 bases and J gave up 1 base, with 9 bases separating them. CDR1 and CDR2 (germline): MNHNS, SASEGT. The CDR3 sequence is CASGQLSYEQYF. The CDR3 DNA reads as TGTGCCAGCGGACAGTTGTCCTACGAGCAGTACTTC.

This rearrangement joins TRBV10-2 to TRBJ2-2; TRBD2 might be the D (5 bases). The CDR3 is 16 residues long. Germline values: CDR1 WSHSY, CDR2 SAAADI. Trimming took off 6 bases at V and 1 base at J, with 15 bases between the two ends. The CDR3 bases are TGCGCCAGCAGAAGTTTGGCGGGTGGGAACACCGGGGAGCTGTTTTTT. Amino acids: CASRSLAGGNTGELFF.

The rearrangement uses TRBV4-2 and TRBJ1-4; 9 bases agree with TRBD1. The CDR3 covers 19 residues. J was trimmed by 4 bases and V by 5 bases; bases with no gene match: 17. Germline CDR1 LGHNA, CDR2 YNFKEQ. The CDR3 region has the DNA TGTGCCAGCAGCGCCCGGGGACAGGGAGTAAAGCAGGGTAATGAAAAACTGTTTTTT. This encodes CASSARGQGVKQGNEKLFF.

V and J are TRBV30 and TRBJ1-2, with D hard to call. The CDR3 sequence is 11 residues long. In germline, CDR1 is GTSNPN, CDR2 SVGIG (reference sequence). With 2 bases removed from V and 4 bases from J, the gap between germline ends came to 5 bases. The CDR3 bases are TGTGCCTGGAGTCCGATCTATGGCTACACCTTC. It codes for CAWSPIYGYTF.

This clone was recorded only once. The same CDR3 is also encoded by other DNA sequences in this sample. V gene TRBV7-2 combines with J gene TRBJ2-3; no reliable D call. The ends were cut back, 5 bases at V and 1 base at J, with 7 bases in the middle. This CDR3 comprises 13 residues. Germline loops: CDR1 SGHTA, CDR2 FQGNSA. The chain's CDR3 is CASSLGGTDTQYF. The CDR3 DNA follows: TGTGCCAGCAGCCTAGGAGGCACAGATACGCAGTATTTT.

This chain joins TRBV5-3 and TRBJ1-5, with D tentatively TRBD1 (6 bases). TRBV5-3 is reported as an ORF; its role is uncertain. This CDR3 comprises 13 residues. Trimming stripped 4 bases from V and 7 bases from J, with 12 bases between. CDR3 bases: TGTGCCAGAAGCCCGACAGGAATGCAGCCCCAGCATTTT. Translated, it gives CARSPTGMQPQHF.

The rearrangement links TRBV11-2 to TRBJ1-2, with a weak D call TRBD1 (6 bases). V dropped 5 bases and J dropped 1 base, with 11 bases sitting between them. The CDR3 runs to 14 residues. The germline CDR1 and CDR2 sequences are SGHAT and FQNNGV. The CDR3 nucleotides read TGTGCCAGCAGCCCCAGGGACAATAACTATGGCTACACCTTC. It specifies CASSPRDNNYGYTF.

About this clone itself: Other DNA sequences from this sample encode an identical CDR3 as well. The V and J genes are TRBV6-5 and TRBJ1-5, with TRBD1 as a possible D gene (5 bases). The CDR3 length is 13 residues. With 6 bases removed from V and 1 base from J, the gap between germline ends came to 7 bases. The germline V gene has CDR1 MNHEY and CDR2 SVGAGI. The CDR3 nucleotides read TGTGCCAGCAGGGGGGGGAGCAATCAGCCCCAGCATTTT. Translating it yields CASRGGSNQPQHF.

V usage is TRBV6-6 and J usage is TRBJ2-5; 7 positions match TRBD2. The germline gives CDR1 MNHNY, CDR2 SVGAGI (reference sequence). V was pared by 2 bases and J by 2 bases, with 2 bases of the junction left unmatched. The CDR3 length is 14 residues. CDR3 sequence (DNA): TGTGCCAGCAGTTACCCGGGACTACAAGAGACCCAGTACTTC. Protein: CASSYPGLQETQYF.

The rearrangement uses TRBV5-1 and TRBJ2-5, with 9 bases fitting TRBD1. CDR3 length equals 14 residues. Trimming took 4 bases from V and 5 from J; bases not matched to a gene: 6. CDR1 SGHRS and CDR2 YFSETQ come from the germline V gene. The CDR3 spells CASSRTGDWETQYF. The CDR3 DNA reads as TGCGCCAGCAGCCGGACAGGGGATTGGGAGACCCAGTACTTC.

The chain joins TRBV5-1 to TRBJ2-3; 13 nucleotides agree with TRBD2. This CDR3 is 17 amino acids long. The germline V gene has CDR1 SGHRS and CDR2 YFSETQ. Trimming at V came to 4 bases and at J to 6 bases, leaving 11 bases not matched to a gene. CDR3 loop: CASSPGGLAGAGDTQYF. The CDR3 DNA is TGCGCCAGCAGCCCGGGTGGACTAGCGGGGGCAGGGGATACGCAGTATTTT. Together with reference TRBV5-1 and TRBJ2-3, the CDR3 gives the full variable domain: KAGVTQTPRYLIKTRGQQVTLSCSPISGHRSVSWYQQTPGQGLQFLFEYFSETQRNKGNFPGRFSGRQFSNSRSEMNVSTLELGDSALYLCASSPGGLAGAGDTQYFGPGTRLTVL.

The chain employs TRBV7-3 and TRBJ1-1, with D possibly matching TRBD1 (6 bases). The ends were cut back, 5 bases at V and 2 bases at J, with 12 bases in the middle. The CDR3 has 14 amino acids. Per the germline V gene, CDR1 is SGHTA and CDR2 is FQGTGA. The CDR3 nucleotides read TGTGCCAGCAGCCCGCGAGGGGGAAACACTGAAGCTTTCTTT. Translating it yields CASSPRGGNTEAFF. The full variable domain, completed using reference TRBV7-3 and TRBJ1-1, is GAGVSQTPSNKVTEKGKYVELRCDPISGHTALYWYRQSLGQGPEFLIYFQGTGAADDSGLPNDRFFAVRPEGSVSTLKIQRTERGDSAVYLCASSPRGGNTEAFFGQGTRLTVV.

This clone came up once. This rearrangement joins TRBV28 to TRBJ2-6; D gene unclear. The germline V and J ends were trimmed by 3 bases and 0 bases, with 12 bases remaining between them. CDR1 is MDHEN and CDR2 is SYDVKM in the germline V gene. The CDR3 has 17 residues. CDR3 region: CASSFPNSPSGANVLTF. The CDR3 bases are TGTGCCAGCAGTTTTCCGAATAGTCCCTCTGGGGCCAACGTCCTGACTTTC. Full variable domain (remainder filled in from reference TRBV28 and TRBJ2-6): DVKVTQSSRYLVKRTGEKVFLECVQDMDHENMFWYRQDPGLGLRLIYFSYDVKMKEKGDIPEGYSVSREKKERFSLILESASTNQTSMYLCASSFPNSPSGANVLTFGAGSRLTVL.

V is TRBV4-1 and J is TRBJ2-4; 9 bases fit TRBD2. CDR3 length: 20 residues. Germline assignment: CDR1 MGHRA and CDR2 YSYEKL. Trimming cost V 0 bases and J 1 base; bases outside gene matches: 13. In nucleotides, the CDR3 is TGCGCCAGCAGCCAAGATTGGATTAGCGGGAGCTTGGGGGCCAAAAACATTCAGTACTTC. It codes for CASSQDWISGSLGAKNIQYF.

The chain combines TRBV10-1 with TRBJ2-7; 8 positions match TRBD1. This CDR3 has 17 residues. Germline V gene sequence: CDR1 WNHNN, CDR2 SYGVQD (reference sequence). With 8 bases clipped from V and 4 bases from J, the junction kept 19 bases outside the gene matches. The CDR3 DNA sequence: TGCGCCAGCCGGCCGGGACAGGAAACAAGTCCTCCTTACGAGCAGTACTTC. This codes for CASRPGQETSPPYEQYF.

This clone was seen only once. The V gene is TRBV18, the J gene TRBJ2-5; tentatively, D is TRBD1 (6 bases). V was shortened by 8 bases and J by 3 bases, with 13 bases between the two germline ends. CDR1 is KGHSH and CDR2 is LQKENI in the germline V gene. The CDR3 runs 13 residues. The CDR3 loop is CASDRTEEETQYF. The CDR3 DNA sequence: TGTGCCAGCGATCGGACAGAAGAAGAGACCCAGTACTTC.

As concerns this clone: The DNA is left out, because the CDR3 cannot be placed on it with certainty; the CDR3 is given as TCRdb lists it. The chain is built from TRBV10-3 and TRBJ1-5. 15 amino acids form the CDR3, both terminal residues included. Looked up from germline, CDR1 is ENHRY and CDR2 is SYGVKD. This CDR3 reads CAISESDGLISPSIF.

V is TRBV4-3 and J is TRBJ1-1; 9 bases are a match to TRBD1. The CDR3 runs to 16 residues. With 0 bases clipped from V and 6 bases from J, the junction kept 8 bases outside the gene matches. Germline V lookup: CDR1 LGHNA, CDR2 YSLEER. The CDR3 protein is CASSQDYTGGVSEAFF. DNA of the CDR3: TGCGCCAGCAGCCAAGATTATACAGGGGGCGTCTCTGAAGCTTTCTTT.

The rearrangement joins TRBV5-1 to TRBJ2-1, with 11 bases lining up with TRBD2. The germline V gene has CDR1 SGHRS and CDR2 YFSETQ. The CDR3 loop spans 16 amino acids. Losses at the gene ends were 1 base for V and 8 bases for J; bases not matched to a gene: 8. The DNA of the CDR3 is TGCGCCAGCAGCTTGATAGCGGGAGGGTCCGGGGATGAGCAGTTCTTC. This gives the protein CASSLIAGGSGDEQFF. Together with reference TRBV5-1 and TRBJ2-1, the CDR3 gives the full variable domain: KAGVTQTPRYLIKTRGQQVTLSCSPISGHRSVSWYQQTPGQGLQFLFEYFSETQRNKGNFPGRFSGRQFSNSRSEMNVSTLELGDSALYLCASSLIAGGSGDEQFFGPGTRLTVL.

The chain is built from TRBV7-2 and TRBJ2-7, with a weak D call TRBD2 (6 bases). CDR1 is SGHTA, CDR2 FQGNSA, per germline. Trimming took off 5 bases at V and 6 bases at J, with 20 bases between the two ends. The CDR3 has 15 amino acids. CDR3 DNA: TGTGCCAGCAGCCCCGGAGGTACGGGAGCCGCCGAGCAGTACTTC. Translated: CASSPGGTGAAEQYF. The entire variable domain, with the rest obtained from reference TRBV7-2 and TRBJ2-7, is as follows: GAGVSQSPSNKVTEKGKDVELRCDPISGHTALYWYRQSLGQGLEFLIYFQGNSAPDKSGLPSDRFSAERTGGSVSTLTIQRTQQEDSAVYLCASSPGGTGAAEQYFGPGTRLTVT.

The gene calls are TRBV6-6 and TRBJ2-7, with a weak D call TRBD2 (6 bases). The CDR3 extends over 11 amino acids. Per the germline V gene, CDR1 is MNHNY and CDR2 is SVGAGI (reference sequence). The CDR3 loop is CATGVSYEQYF. The CDR3 region has the DNA TGTGCTACGGGGGTGTCCTACGAGCAGTACTTC.

The chain carries TRBV5-6 and TRBJ1-2, with TRBD1 matching over 8 bases. The CDR3 totals 15 residues. Trimming at V came to 6 bases and at J to 8 bases, leaving 15 bases not matched to a gene. Germline V CDR1 and CDR2: SGHDT, YYEEEE. CDR3 in amino acids: CASTSPAGGRAGYTF. The CDR3 DNA reads as TGTGCCAGCACCAGCCCGGCAGGGGGCAGAGCGGGCTACACCTTC.

This chain uses TRBV5-1 with TRBJ2-2; D remains ambiguous. The CDR3 loop spans 14 amino acids. Deletions cut 0 bases from V and 5 bases from J, with 8 bases between. Looked up from germline, CDR1 is SGHRS and CDR2 is YFSETQ. The DNA of the CDR3 is TGCGCCAGCAGCTTGGCGGGTCGTACCGGGGAGCTGTTTTTT. Translated: CASSLAGRTGELFF.